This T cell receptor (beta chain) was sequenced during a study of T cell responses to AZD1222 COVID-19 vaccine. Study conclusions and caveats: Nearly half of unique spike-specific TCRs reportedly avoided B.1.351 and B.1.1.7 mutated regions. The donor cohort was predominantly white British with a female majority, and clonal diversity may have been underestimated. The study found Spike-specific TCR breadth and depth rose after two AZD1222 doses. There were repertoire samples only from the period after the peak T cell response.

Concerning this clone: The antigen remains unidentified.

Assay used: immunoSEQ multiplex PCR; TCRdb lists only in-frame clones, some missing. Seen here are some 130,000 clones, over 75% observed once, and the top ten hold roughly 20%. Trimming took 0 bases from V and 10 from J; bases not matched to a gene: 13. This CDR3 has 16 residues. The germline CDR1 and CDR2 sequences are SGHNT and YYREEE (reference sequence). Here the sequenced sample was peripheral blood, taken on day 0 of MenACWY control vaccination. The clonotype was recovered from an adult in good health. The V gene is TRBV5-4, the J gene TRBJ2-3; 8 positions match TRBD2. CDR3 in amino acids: CASSLAGLAGERSQYF. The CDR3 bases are TGTGCCAGCAGCTTGGCTGGGCTAGCGGGCGAGCGATCGCAGTATTTT.